This T cell receptor (beta chain) was sequenced for a study of blood T cell repertoires in COVID-19. Sequenced by immunoSEQ multiplex PCR; TCRdb stores in-frame clones only, minus some. The data show around 100,000 clones, with under 90% seen just once and approximately 22% held by the top ten. The V end lost 4 bases, the J end lost 3 bases, and 9 bases lay between the germline ends. CDR1 is SGHTA and CDR2 is FQGTGA in the germline V gene. The CDR3 spans 14 residues. The receptor was isolated from a human donor in a cohort sampled during active COVID-19. The sample taken for sequencing was peripheral blood. The chain has TRBV7-3 and TRBJ1-4; TRBD1 might be the D (6 bases). For the CDR3, the DNA is TGTGCCAGCAGCTCTTCAGGGGCTAATGAAAAACTGTTTTTT. Translated: CASSSSGANEKLFF.